These 7 T cell receptor beta chains were all obtained from the same sample, sequenced in a study of cytomegalovirus exposure and HLA in healthy donors. 13 Jbeta primers and 60 Vbeta primers were used for the PCR. This table comes from immunoSEQ multiplex PCR, and its TCRdb copy is limited to in-frame clones, with some not included. Of approximately 170,000 clones in the sample, about three quarters were seen once. The source material was PBMCs. The receptors originated from a girl aged 5 to 17 in good health and CMV-seronegative.

J is TRBJ2-2 and V is TRBV30; D gene uncertain. The germline gives CDR1 GTSNPN, CDR2 SVGIG (reference sequence). The CDR3 sequence is 13 residues long. The V end lost 3 bases, the J end lost 5 bases, and 10 bases lay between the germline ends. The CDR3 loop reads CAWSEPLTGELFF. The CDR3 DNA is TGTGCCTGGAGCGAGCCCCTAACCGGGGAGCTGTTTTTT.

This sequence joins TRBV15 and TRBJ2-2; 10 bases fit TRBD2. Germline trimming cut 2 bases from V and 5 bases from J; bases unmatched to any gene: 5. Germline V gene data show CDR1 as LNHNV and CDR2 as YYDKDF (reference sequence). The CDR3 is made up of 16 amino acids. CDR3 region: CATSRPNSGGTGELFF. In DNA form, the CDR3 reads TGTGCCACCAGCAGACCAAATAGCGGGGGGACCGGGGAGCTGTTTTTT.

The chain carries TRBV4-2 and TRBJ1-5; 8 nucleotides align to TRBD1. After removal of 0 bases from V and 6 bases from J, the junction contained 7 bases not matched to a gene. The CDR3 runs 16 residues. Germline V gene sequence: CDR1 LGHNA, CDR2 YNFKEQ. The CDR3 sequence is CASSQEAGQGSQPQHF. CDR3 in DNA: TGTGCCAGCAGCCAAGAAGCCGGACAGGGAAGTCAGCCCCAGCATTTT.

V and J are TRBV15 and TRBJ1-5, with a possible D match to TRBD1 (6 bases). Trimming stripped 0 bases from V and 7 bases from J, with 13 bases between. Germline V gene data show CDR1 as LNHNV and CDR2 as YYDKDF (reference sequence). This CDR3 has 15 residues. CDR3 nucleotide sequence: TGTGCCACCAGCAGAGACGCAGGGGCTGAGCAGCCCCAGCATTTT. Its translation is CATSRDAGAEQPQHF.

This clone has more than one count but fewer than ten. The chain recombines TRBV7-3 with TRBJ2-3, with 9 bases fitting TRBD2. Germline-derived CDR1 and CDR2 are SGHTA and FQGTGA. The CDR3 runs to 16 residues. With V trimmed by 0 bases and J by 1 base, 2 bases remained unmatched. CDR3 sequence (DNA): TGTGCCAGCAGCTTAACGGCTAGCGGGGGCACAGATACGCAGTATTTT. Translated, it gives CASSLTASGGTDTQYF.

The gene calls are TRBV5-6 and TRBJ2-5, with TRBD2 identical over 10 bases. This CDR3 comprises 16 residues. V trimming: 8 bases; J trimming: 4 bases; junction bases outside the gene matches: 14. Germline assignment: CDR1 SGHDT and CDR2 YYEEEE. The CDR3 spells CASGLAVGPTLETQYF. The CDR3 region has the DNA TGTGCCAGTGGACTAGCGGTGGGCCCAACCTTAGAGACCCAGTACTTC.

The J gene is TRBJ2-5, the V gene TRBV5-1; possible D gene TRBD2, 6 bases. V shed 4 bases and J shed 5 bases, with 15 bases lying between them. This CDR3 comprises 14 residues. Germline lookup yields CDR1 SGHRS and CDR2 YFSETQ. The CDR3: CASSGGSGGETQYF. The CDR3 DNA reads TGCGCCAGCAGCGGGGGGTCGGGCGGGGAGACCCAGTACTTC.